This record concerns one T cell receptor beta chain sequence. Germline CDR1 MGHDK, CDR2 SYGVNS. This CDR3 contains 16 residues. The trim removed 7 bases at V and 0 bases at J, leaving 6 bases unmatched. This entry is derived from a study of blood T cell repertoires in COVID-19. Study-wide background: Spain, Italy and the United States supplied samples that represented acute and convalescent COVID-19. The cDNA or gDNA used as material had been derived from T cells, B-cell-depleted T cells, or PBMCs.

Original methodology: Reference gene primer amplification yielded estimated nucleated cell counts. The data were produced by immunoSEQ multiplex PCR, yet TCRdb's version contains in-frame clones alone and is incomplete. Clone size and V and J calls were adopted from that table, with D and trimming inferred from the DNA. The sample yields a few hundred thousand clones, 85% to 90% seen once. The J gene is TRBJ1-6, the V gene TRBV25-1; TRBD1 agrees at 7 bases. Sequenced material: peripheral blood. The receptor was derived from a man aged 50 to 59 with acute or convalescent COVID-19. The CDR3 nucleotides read TGTGCCAGCACGGCAGGGGGGAGCTCCTATAATTCACCCCTCCACTTT. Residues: CASTAGGSSYNSPLHF.